The clone carrying this TCR beta chain was counted many times. The target antigen is unknown. This sample was taken from a study of early T cells in non-severe SARS-CoV-2 infection. General study points: Private and CD4 specificities were missed by VDJdb matching, which favored anti-spike CD8 responses.

TCRdb processed the 5' RACE reads anew with MiXCR; each CDR3 protein has one entry. Of about 22,000 distinct CDR3 sequences listed, about 3.7% are singletons. Germline lookup yields CDR1 SNHLY and CDR2 FYNNEI. This CDR3 is 13 amino acids long. The V gene lost 3 bases and the J gene lost 2 bases, with 6 bases spanning the gap. Sequencing was done on a sample of whole blood. The receptor comes from an adult who was a healthcare worker with PCR-confirmed SARS-CoV-2 infection or an uninfected control (not recorded which). The gene calls are TRBV2 and TRBJ2-3; D is uncertain. The DNA of the CDR3 is TGTGCCAGCAGTGAGGGTTTCACAGATACGCAGTATTTT. Protein product: CASSEGFTDTQYF.